This TCR beta chain appears in the sequencing data of a study of cytomegalovirus exposure and HLA in healthy donors. In the study overall: Among approximately 390 genotyped donors, roughly 80% fell in the Caucasian-associated ancestry cluster. General study findings and limits: As was reported, the HLA-A and HLA-B alleles of most subjects were accurately predicted from TCR beta sequences. Analysis performed later found about 17,000 TCR beta sequences associated with HLA alleles at 0.05 false discovery rate. Generally TCR sequences proved uncommon, though certain public TCRs appeared in numerous donors.

The CDR3 consists of 16 residues. Trimming took 2 bases from V and 2 from J; bases not matched to a gene: 5. Germline CDR1 and CDR2: WSHSY and SAAADI. This clone has only a few counts. The antigen is unknown. Primers: 60 Vbeta forward and 13 Jbeta reverse. Here immunoSEQ multiplex PCR was the method, and the copy in TCRdb shows in-frame clones only, minus some. Of about 83,000 clones listed, more than 60% are singletons. The chain combines TRBV10-2 with TRBJ2-1; 8 nucleotides match TRBD1. The specimen was PBMCs. This TCR came from a man aged 18 to 30 in good health and CMV-seropositive. The CDR3 here is CASSEPDRVTYNEQFF. CDR3 nucleotides: TGCGCCAGCAGTGAGCCGGACAGGGTGACCTACAATGAGCAGTTCTTC.